This T cell receptor beta chain was observed in a study of siplizumab effects on memory and regulatory T cells. Study observations and caveats: Alloreactive sequences from unstimulated CD4+ memory cells fell significantly with siplizumab. Researchers could not give a naive or memory phenotype to roughly 75-96% of proliferating CD4+ or CD8+ clones. The study found naive T cells seemingly more diverse than memory cells and seemingly major alloresponse contributors.

V lost 9 bases and J lost 4; bases outside the gene matches: 6. Germline assignment: CDR1 SGHTA and CDR2 FQGNSA. CDR3 length equals 15 residues. The method was immunoSEQ multiplex PCR; TCRdb's version includes in-frame clones alone and lacks a portion of them. The repertoire holds approximately 100,000 clones, with roughly 94% as singletons. Details on this clone: The antigen is unknown.

This sequence joins TRBV7-2 and TRBJ2-1; TRBD2 aligns across 13 bases. Source material: non-Treg CD4+ T cells sorted from blood. The TCR comes from a human donor in good health. CDR3 region: CARRLAGGLYNEQFF. CDR3 DNA sequence: TGTGCCAGACGACTAGCGGGAGGATTGTACAATGAGCAGTTCTTC.